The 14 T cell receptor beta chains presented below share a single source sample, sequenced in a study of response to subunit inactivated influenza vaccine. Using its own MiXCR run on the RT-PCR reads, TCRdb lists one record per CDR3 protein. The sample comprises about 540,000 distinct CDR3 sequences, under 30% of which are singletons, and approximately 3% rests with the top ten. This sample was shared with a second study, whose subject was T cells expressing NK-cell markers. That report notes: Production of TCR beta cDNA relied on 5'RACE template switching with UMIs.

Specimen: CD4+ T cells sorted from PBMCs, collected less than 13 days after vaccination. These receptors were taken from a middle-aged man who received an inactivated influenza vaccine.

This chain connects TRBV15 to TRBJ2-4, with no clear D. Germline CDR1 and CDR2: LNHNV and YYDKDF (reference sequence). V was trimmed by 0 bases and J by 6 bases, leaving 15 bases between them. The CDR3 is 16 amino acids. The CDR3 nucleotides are TGTGCCACCAGCAGAGATAAGGGCTTCAGATCAAACATTCAGTACTTC. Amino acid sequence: CATSRDKGFRSNIQYF.

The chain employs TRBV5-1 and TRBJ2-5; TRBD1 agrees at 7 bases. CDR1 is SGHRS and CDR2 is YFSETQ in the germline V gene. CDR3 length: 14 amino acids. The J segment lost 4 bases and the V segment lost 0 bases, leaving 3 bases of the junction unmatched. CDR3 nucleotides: TGCGCCAGCAGCTTGGTAGGGGGCATAGAGACCCAGTACTTC. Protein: CASSLVGGIETQYF. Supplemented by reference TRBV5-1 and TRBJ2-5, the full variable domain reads KAGVTQTPRYLIKTRGQQVTLSCSPISGHRSVSWYQQTPGQGLQFLFEYFSETQRNKGNFPGRFSGRQFSNSRSEMNVSTLELGDSALYLCASSLVGGIETQYFGPGTRLLVL.

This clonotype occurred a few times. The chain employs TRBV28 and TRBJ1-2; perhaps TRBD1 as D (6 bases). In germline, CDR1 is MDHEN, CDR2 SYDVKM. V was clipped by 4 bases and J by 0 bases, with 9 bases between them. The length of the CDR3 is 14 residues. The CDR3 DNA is TGTGCCAGCAGTTGGACAGCCTCTAACTATGGCTACACCTTC. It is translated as CASSWTASNYGYTF.

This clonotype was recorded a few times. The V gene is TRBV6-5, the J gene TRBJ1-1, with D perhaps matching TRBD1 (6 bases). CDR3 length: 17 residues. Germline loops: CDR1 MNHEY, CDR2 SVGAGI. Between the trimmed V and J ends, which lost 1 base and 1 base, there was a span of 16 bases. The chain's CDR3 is CASSYWATGRRNTEAFF. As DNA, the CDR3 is TGTGCCAGCAGTTACTGGGCCACAGGGAGGCGGAACACTGAAGCTTTCTTT.

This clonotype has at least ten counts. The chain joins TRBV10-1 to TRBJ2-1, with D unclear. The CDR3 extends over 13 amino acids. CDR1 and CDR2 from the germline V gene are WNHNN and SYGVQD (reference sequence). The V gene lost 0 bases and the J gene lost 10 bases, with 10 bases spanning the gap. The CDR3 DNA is TGCGCCAGCAGTGAGTCGTATGTAGGAGAGCAGTTCTTC. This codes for CASSESYVGEQFF.

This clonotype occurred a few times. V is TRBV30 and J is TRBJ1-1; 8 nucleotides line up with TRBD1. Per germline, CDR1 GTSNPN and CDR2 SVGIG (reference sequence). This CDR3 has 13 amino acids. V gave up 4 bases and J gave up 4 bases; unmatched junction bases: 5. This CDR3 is CAWTGDRGTEAFF. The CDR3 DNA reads TGTGCCTGGACGGGTGACAGGGGCACTGAAGCTTTCTTT.

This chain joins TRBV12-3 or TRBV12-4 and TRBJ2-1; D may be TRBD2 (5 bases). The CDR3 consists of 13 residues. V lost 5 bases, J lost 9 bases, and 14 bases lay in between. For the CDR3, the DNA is TGTGCCAGCAGTGGCACTAGGAACGGTGAGCAGTTCTTC. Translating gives CASSGTRNGEQFF.

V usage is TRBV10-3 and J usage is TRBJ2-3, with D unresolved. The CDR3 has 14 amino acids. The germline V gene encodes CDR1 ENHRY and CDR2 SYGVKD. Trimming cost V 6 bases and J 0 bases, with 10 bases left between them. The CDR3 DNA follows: TGTGCCATCAGGCCGCACGGAAGCACAGATACGCAGTATTTT. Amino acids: CAIRPHGSTDTQYF.

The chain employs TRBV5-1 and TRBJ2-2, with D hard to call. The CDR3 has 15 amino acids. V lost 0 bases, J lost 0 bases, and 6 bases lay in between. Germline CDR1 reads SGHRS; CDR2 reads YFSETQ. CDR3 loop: CASSLAPPNTGELFF. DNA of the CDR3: TGCGCCAGCAGCTTGGCTCCTCCGAACACCGGGGAGCTGTTTTTT.

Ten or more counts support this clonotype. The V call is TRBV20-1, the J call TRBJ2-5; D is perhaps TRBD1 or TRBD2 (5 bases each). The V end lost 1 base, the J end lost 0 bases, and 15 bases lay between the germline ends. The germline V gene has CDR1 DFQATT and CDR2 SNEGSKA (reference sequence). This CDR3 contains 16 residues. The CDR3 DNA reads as TGCAGTGCTAGAGCGGGGCGGCAGCCCTACCAAGAGACCCAGTACTTC. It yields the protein CSARAGRQPYQETQYF.

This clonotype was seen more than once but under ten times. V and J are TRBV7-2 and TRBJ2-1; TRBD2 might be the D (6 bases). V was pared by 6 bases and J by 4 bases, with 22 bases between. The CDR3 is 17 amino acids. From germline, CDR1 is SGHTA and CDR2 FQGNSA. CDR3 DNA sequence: TGTGCCAGCAGGGGGGGTTACGGGGACGCGGGATACAATGAGCAGTTCTTC. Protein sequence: CASRGGYGDAGYNEQFF.

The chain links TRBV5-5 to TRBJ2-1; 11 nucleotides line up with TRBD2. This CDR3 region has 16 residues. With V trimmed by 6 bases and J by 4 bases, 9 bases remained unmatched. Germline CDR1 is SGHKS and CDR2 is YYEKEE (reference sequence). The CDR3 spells CASTLSGGGIYNEQFF. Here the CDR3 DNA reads TGTGCCAGCACCCTTAGCGGGGGGGGAATATACAATGAGCAGTTCTTC.

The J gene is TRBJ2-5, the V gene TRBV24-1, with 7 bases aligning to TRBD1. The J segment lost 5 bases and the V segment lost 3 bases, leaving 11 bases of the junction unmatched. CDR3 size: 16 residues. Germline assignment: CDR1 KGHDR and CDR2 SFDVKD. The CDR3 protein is CATSDTQQGFTETQYF. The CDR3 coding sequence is TGTGCCACCAGTGATACCCAACAGGGGTTCACGGAGACCCAGTACTTC.

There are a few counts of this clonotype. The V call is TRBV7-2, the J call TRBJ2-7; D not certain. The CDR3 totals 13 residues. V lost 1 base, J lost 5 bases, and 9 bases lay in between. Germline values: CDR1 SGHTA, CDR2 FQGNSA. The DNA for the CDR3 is TGTGCCAGCAGCTTAGGCGGTGGGGACGAGCAGTACTTC. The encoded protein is CASSLGGGDEQYF.